Presented here are 20 T cell receptor beta chains from one specimen sequenced in a study of human T cells and chemical hapten exposure. TCRdb called the RACE reads again in MiXCR, with one record for every CDR3 protein. Here the sample spans over 45,000 distinct CDR3 sequences, 9.3% being singletons. Time point of the sample: patch test 1, 2 weeks after DPC sensitization. Regarding treatment: therapeutic diphenylcyclopropenone sensitization with weekly scalp DPC. Source: whole blood, taken in connection with sensitization to the hapten diphenylcyclopropenone (DPC). The receptors were sampled from a woman in her 40s with alopecia areata. Some clones in this sample may be carry-over from other donors' samples.

This clonotype was detected a few times. The genes are TRBV28 and TRBJ1-2, with D possibly TRBD1 on 5 matching bases. Germline CDR1 MDHEN, CDR2 SYDVKM. The CDR3 is 14 residues long. V lost 5 bases to trimming and J lost 8 bases, with 18 bases between them. The CDR3 spells CASSPRGGAKGYTF. Here the CDR3 DNA reads TGTGCCAGCAGTCCCCGTGGAGGGGCTAAGGGCTACACCTTC.

Ten or more counts support this clonotype. This chain joins TRBV7-2 and TRBJ2-3, with D tentatively TRBD2 (5 bases). The CDR3 consists of 14 residues. V was trimmed by 1 base and J by 4 bases, leaving 9 bases between them. CDR1 is SGHTA and CDR2 is FQGNSA in the germline V gene. The CDR3 loop reads CASSLVGGPDTQYF. The CDR3 DNA is TGTGCCAGCAGCTTAGTAGGCGGGCCAGATACGCAGTATTTT.

The rearrangement joins TRBV5-6 to TRBJ2-5; D uncertain. With 4 bases removed from V and 5 bases from J, the gap between germline ends came to 6 bases. This CDR3 has 11 residues. The V gene's germline CDR1 is SGHDT and CDR2 YYEEEE. CDR3: CASSRFETQYF. The CDR3 region has the DNA TGTGCCAGCAGCCGATTCGAGACCCAGTACTTC.

In this sample, this clonotype turned up many times. The chain is built from TRBV6-1 and TRBJ1-5; D perhaps matches TRBD1 (6 bases). Germline CDR1 reads MNHNS; CDR2 reads SASEGT. The ends were cut back, 4 bases at V and 7 bases at J, with 11 bases in the middle. This CDR3 region has 13 residues. In nucleotides, the CDR3 is TGTGCCAGCAGTGTCTACAGGGCCCAGCCCCAGCATTTT. Amino acid sequence: CASSVYRAQPQHF.

This clonotype was detected only a few times. The chain recombines TRBV5-6 with TRBJ2-1, with D unclear. The germline V gene encodes CDR1 SGHDT and CDR2 YYEEEE. Trimming stripped 3 bases from V and 4 bases from J, with 5 bases between. This CDR3 is 12 amino acids long. The CDR3 DNA sequence: TGTGCCAGCAGCTACTTATACAATGAGCAGTTCTTC. This sequence encodes CASSYLYNEQFF.

This clonotype was counted many times. V gene TRBV12-3 or TRBV12-4 combines with J gene TRBJ2-5; weak D call: TRBD2 (6 bases). With 6 bases removed from V and 5 bases from J, the gap between germline ends came to 13 bases. The CDR3 consists of 13 residues. The chain's CDR3 is CASRVTRSETQYF. As DNA, the CDR3 is TGTGCCAGCAGGGTGACTAGGTCGGAGACCCAGTACTTC.

This clonotype was seen many times. The rearrangement joins TRBV3-1 to TRBJ2-7, with D unresolved. The CDR3 is 14 residues long. Germline V lookup: CDR1 LGHDT, CDR2 YNNKEL (reference sequence). Trimming removed 3 bases at V and 4 bases at J, with 13 bases between. The CDR3 region is CASSQAARSYEQYF. CDR3 sequence (DNA): TGTGCCAGCAGCCAGGCAGCGCGAAGTTACGAGCAGTACTTC.

Many counts were recorded for this clonotype. The chain has TRBV25-1 and TRBJ1-6, with a possible D match to TRBD1 (5 bases). Germline CDR1 and CDR2: MGHDK and SYGVNS. This CDR3 is built from 14 residues. The germline V and J ends were trimmed by 5 bases and 7 bases, with 12 bases remaining between them. CDR3 nucleotide sequence: TGTGCCAGCAGTATCGGGGCGGAAAATTCACCCCTCCACTTT. As protein: CASSIGAENSPLHF.

There are many counts of this clonotype. This chain links TRBV5-1 with TRBJ2-7; tentative D call: TRBD1 (5 bases). Trimming took 4 bases from V and 3 from J, leaving 11 bases between them. The CDR3 runs 13 residues. Germline-derived CDR1 and CDR2 are SGHRS and YFSETQ. DNA of the CDR3: TGCGCCAGCAGCCCGGACACTTTCTACGAGCAGTACTTC. This codes for CASSPDTFYEQYF.

This clonotype was detected a few times. The chain carries TRBV12-3 or TRBV12-4 and TRBJ1-5; D is perhaps TRBD1 (6 bases). Trimming left V 5 bases short and J 8 bases short, with 13 bases between. The CDR3 loop spans 13 amino acids. This CDR3 is CASSTQTGKPQHF. Written as DNA, the CDR3 is TGTGCCAGCAGTACGCAGACAGGCAAGCCCCAGCATTTT.

This clonotype was seen ten or more times. The chain recombines TRBV6-4 with TRBJ2-2, with a possible D match to TRBD1 (6 bases). V was pared by 2 bases and J by 4 bases, with 11 bases between. The CDR3 is 15 amino acids. CDR1 MRHNA and CDR2 SNTAGT come from the germline V gene. The CDR3 sequence: CASSDGQGSTGELFF. CDR3 nucleotides: TGTGCCAGCAGTGACGGGCAGGGGAGCACCGGGGAGCTGTTTTTT.

This clonotype was found many times. The rearrangement links TRBV14 to TRBJ1-6; the match to TRBD1 covers 9 bases. This CDR3 comprises 17 residues. After removal of 3 bases from V and 7 bases from J, the junction contained 10 bases not matched to a gene. Germline V gene lookup returns CDR1 SGHDN and CDR2 FVKESK. The DNA of the CDR3 is TGTGCCAGCAGCCAGAGGACAGGGGCCGTCTCCAATTCACCCCTCCACTTT. It translates to CASSQRTGAVSNSPLHF.

The chain couples TRBV7-9 to TRBJ2-7; tentative D call: TRBD1 (5 bases). This CDR3 comprises 12 residues. From germline, CDR1 is SEHNR and CDR2 FQNEAQ (reference sequence). V was cut by 3 bases and J by 12 bases, with 15 bases left in between. The CDR3 reads CASSLFLQGAYF. CDR3 nucleotides: TGTGCCAGCAGCTTGTTTCTCCAGGGTGCGTACTTC. The complete variable domain, with remaining parts taken from reference TRBV7-9 and TRBJ2-7, reads DTGVSQNPRHKITKRGQNVTFRCDPISEHNRLYWYRQTLGQGPEFLTYFQNEAQLEKSRLLSDRFSAERPKGSFSTLEIQRTEQGDSAMYLCASSLFLQGAYFGPGTRLTVT.

In this sample, this clonotype turned up many times. The V gene is TRBV12-3 or TRBV12-4, the J gene TRBJ2-7, with 9 bases fitting TRBD1. The CDR3 covers 15 residues. Unmatched junction bases numbered 8, after V lost 7 bases and J lost 1 base. In nucleotides, the CDR3 is TGTGCCAGCACCTTCGGGGGGACAGGGTCCTACGAGCAGTACTTC. As protein: CASTFGGTGSYEQYF.

This clonotype was picked up a small number of times. The V and J genes are TRBV20-1 and TRBJ1-2, with D uncertain. V was clipped by 0 bases and J by 7 bases, with 18 bases between them. Germline CDR1 and CDR2: DFQATT and SNEGSKA (reference sequence). The CDR3 totals 15 residues. CDR3: CSARDSGFRLVGYTF. The CDR3 DNA reads TGCAGTGCTAGAGATTCGGGGTTCAGACTCGTTGGCTACACCTTC.

This clonotype was picked up many times. The rearrangement joins TRBV28 to TRBJ1-1; weak D call: TRBD1 (6 bases). Germline V gives CDR1 MDHEN, CDR2 SYDVKM. With 7 bases removed from V and 5 bases from J, the gap between germline ends came to 20 bases. This CDR3 is 15 amino acids long. CDR3 nucleotide sequence: TGTGCCAGCACCCCTTTTGGGAGGGGGAGGACTGAAGCTTTCTTT. Its protein is CASTPFGRGRTEAFF.

This clonotype appeared many times. This chain connects TRBV20-1 to TRBJ1-5; 8 nucleotides match TRBD1. The CDR3 loop spans 15 amino acids. Germline V gene lookup returns CDR1 DFQATT and CDR2 SNEGSKA (reference sequence). V dropped 6 bases and J dropped 4; count of bases not matched to a gene: 11. CDR3 DNA: TGCAGTGCCCGACCGCCAGGGGGCGAGAATCAGCCCCAGCATTTT. This gives the protein CSARPPGGENQPQHF.

This clonotype was found many times. The rearrangement uses TRBV6-1 and TRBJ1-3; D uncertain. V shed 6 bases and J shed 6 bases, with 3 bases lying between them. The CDR3 runs 10 residues. Germline CDR1 reads MNHNS; CDR2 reads SASEGT. The DNA for the CDR3 is TGTGCCAGCAGCCAAAACACCATATATTTT. It translates to CASSQNTIYF.

There are many counts of this clonotype. The chain recombines TRBV6-2 or TRBV6-3 with TRBJ1-6, with D uncertain. Germline-derived CDR1 and CDR2 are MNHEY and SVGEGT. The CDR3 has 15 amino acids. Trimming took 6 bases from V and 5 from J, leaving 14 bases between them. CDR3 nucleotide sequence: TGTGCCAGCAGGCCTGGGGATTGGGATAATTCACCCCTCCACTTT. Protein: CASRPGDWDNSPLHF.

This clonotype was recorded at least ten times. The chain uses TRBV7-8 and TRBJ1-5; D is uncertain. V was trimmed by 3 bases and J by 5 bases, leaving 20 bases between them. Germline values: CDR1 SGHVS, CDR2 FQNEAQ. The CDR3 is 17 amino acids. Here the CDR3 reads CASSFGSRSAAHQPQHF. The CDR3 DNA reads as TGTGCCAGCAGCTTCGGTAGTAGGTCGGCGGCACATCAGCCCCAGCATTTT.